This T cell receptor (beta chain) was observed in a study of cytomegalovirus exposure and HLA in healthy donors. This clone was found a few times. V dropped 2 bases and J dropped 6; count of bases not matched to a gene: 3. The length of the CDR3 is 14 residues. Germline V gene lookup returns CDR1 LGHNA and CDR2 YNFKEQ. PCR used 60 Vbeta primers and 13 Jbeta primers. Here immunoSEQ multiplex PCR was the method, and the copy in TCRdb shows in-frame clones only, minus some. There are tens of thousands of clones in the sample; roughly 60% occur only once, and about a fifth lies in the top ten. The receptor was derived from a woman in her fifties or sixties in good health and CMV-seropositive. The sample taken for sequencing was PBMCs. V usage is TRBV4-2 and J usage is TRBJ2-7; 11 positions agree with TRBD2. The CDR3 sequence is CASSQLGLAAEQYF. The CDR3 nucleotides read TGTGCCAGCAGCCAACTGGGACTAGCGGCCGAGCAGTACTTC.